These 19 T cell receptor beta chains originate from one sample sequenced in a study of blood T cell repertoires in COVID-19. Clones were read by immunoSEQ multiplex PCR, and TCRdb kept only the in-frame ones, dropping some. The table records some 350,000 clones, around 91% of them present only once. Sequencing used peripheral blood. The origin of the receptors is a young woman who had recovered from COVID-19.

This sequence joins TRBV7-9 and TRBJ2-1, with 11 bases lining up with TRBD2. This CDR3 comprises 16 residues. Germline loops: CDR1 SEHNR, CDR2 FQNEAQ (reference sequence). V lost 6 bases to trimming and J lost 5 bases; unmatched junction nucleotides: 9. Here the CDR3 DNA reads TGTGCCAGCAGGGGAGCCGGGACTAGCGGTAACAATGAGCAGTTCTTC. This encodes CASRGAGTSGNNEQFF.

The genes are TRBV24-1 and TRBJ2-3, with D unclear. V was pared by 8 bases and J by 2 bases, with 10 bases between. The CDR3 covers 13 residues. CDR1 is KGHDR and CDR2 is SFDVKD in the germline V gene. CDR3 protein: CATTSRFTDTQYF. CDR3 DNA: TGTGCCACCACCTCGAGGTTCACAGATACGCAGTATTTT.

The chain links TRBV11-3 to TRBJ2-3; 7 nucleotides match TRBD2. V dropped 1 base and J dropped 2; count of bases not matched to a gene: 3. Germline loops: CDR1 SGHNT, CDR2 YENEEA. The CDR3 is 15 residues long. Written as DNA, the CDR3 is TGTGCCAGCAGCTTAGGGGCGGGAGACACAGATACGCAGTATTTT. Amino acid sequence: CASSLGAGDTDTQYF.

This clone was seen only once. The CDR3 here is CASGVGQGDYGYTF. For the CDR3, the DNA is TGTGCTAGTGGTGTGGGACAGGGGGACTATGGCTACACCTTC. This rearrangement joins TRBV12-5 to TRBJ1-2; TRBD1 matches at 11 bases. The germline gives CDR1 LGHNT, CDR2 FRNRAP. V was pared by 5 bases and J by 3 bases, with 2 bases of the junction left unmatched. The CDR3 runs to 14 residues.

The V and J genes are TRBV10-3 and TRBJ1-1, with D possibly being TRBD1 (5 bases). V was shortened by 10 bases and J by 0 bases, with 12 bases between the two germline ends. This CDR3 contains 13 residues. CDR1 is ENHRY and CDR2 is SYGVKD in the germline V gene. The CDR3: CATVDSMNTEAFF. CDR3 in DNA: TGTGCCACCGTTGACAGCATGAACACTGAAGCTTTCTTT.

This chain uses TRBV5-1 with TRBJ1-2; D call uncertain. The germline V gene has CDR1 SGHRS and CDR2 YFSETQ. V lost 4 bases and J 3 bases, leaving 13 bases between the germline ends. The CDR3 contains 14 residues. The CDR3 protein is CASSTTSADYGYTF. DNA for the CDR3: TGCGCCAGCAGCACTACGAGTGCGGACTATGGCTACACCTTC.

The CDR3 region has the DNA TGTGCCAGCAGACCTTGGACAGGAACCTACGAGCAGTACGTC. This codes for CASRPWTGTYEQYV. The V and J genes are TRBV28 and TRBJ2-7; TRBD1 agrees at 7 bases. With 6 bases clipped from V and 2 bases from J, the junction kept 7 bases outside the gene matches. Germline CDR1 and CDR2: MDHEN and SYDVKM. The CDR3 is made up of 14 amino acids.

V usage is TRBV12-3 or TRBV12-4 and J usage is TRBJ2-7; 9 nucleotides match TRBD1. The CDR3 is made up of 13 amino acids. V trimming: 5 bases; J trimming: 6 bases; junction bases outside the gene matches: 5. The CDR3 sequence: CASSETGGSEQYV. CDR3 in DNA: TGTGCCAGCAGTGAAACAGGGGGCTCCGAGCAGTACGTC.

In DNA, the CDR3 is TGTGCCACCAGTGGTAGCGGGATCACAGATACGCAGTATTTT. It specifies CATSGSGITDTQYF. The J gene is TRBJ2-3, the V gene TRBV24-1; 8 bases map to TRBD2. The germline CDR1 and CDR2 sequences are KGHDR and SFDVKD. This CDR3 region has 14 residues. V lost 5 bases, J lost 2 bases, and 2 bases stayed unmatched.

The chain's CDR3 is CASSTSGGANVLTF. CDR3 sequence (DNA): TGTGCCAGCAGTACTAGTGGTGGGGCCAACGTCCTGACTTTC. The chain links TRBV25-1 to TRBJ2-6; D is perhaps TRBD2 (5 bases). The length of the CDR3 is 14 residues. V gave up 5 bases and J gave up 3 bases, with 8 bases separating them. The germline gives CDR1 MGHDK, CDR2 SYGVNS.

The CDR3 DNA is TGTGCCAGTAGTATCCCCAGGGTACCTAACTATGGCTACACCTTC. Its protein product is CASSIPRVPNYGYTF. V gene TRBV19 combines with J gene TRBJ1-2; maybe TRBD1 (5 bases). Trimming removed 3 bases from V and 0 bases from J, with 11 bases in between. CDR3 length equals 15 residues. Germline CDR1 and CDR2: LNHDA and SQIVND (reference sequence).

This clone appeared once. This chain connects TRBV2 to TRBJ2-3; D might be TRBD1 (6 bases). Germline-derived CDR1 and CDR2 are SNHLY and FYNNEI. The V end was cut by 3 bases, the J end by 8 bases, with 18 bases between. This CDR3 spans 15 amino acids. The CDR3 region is CASSDRGTFRGTQYF. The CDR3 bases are TGTGCCAGCAGTGATCGCGGAACTTTCAGGGGTACGCAGTATTTT.

CDR3 sequence reads: CASSTGTGENTEAFF. CDR3 nucleotides: TGCGCCAGCAGCACCGGGACAGGGGAAAACACTGAAGCTTTCTTT. The chain is built from TRBV5-1 and TRBJ1-1, with TRBD1 matching 10 bases. CDR3 size: 15 residues. The V gene end was trimmed by 4 bases and the J gene end by 2 bases; junction bases not matched to a gene: 5. Germline V gene lookup returns CDR1 SGHRS and CDR2 YFSETQ.

This chain's CDR3 is CSVGEEEKLFF. CDR3 nucleotides: TGCAGCGTTGGGGAGGAGGAAAAACTGTTTTTT. This sequence joins TRBV29-1 and TRBJ1-4; D is undetermined. Germline V CDR1 and CDR2: SQVTM, ANQGSEA. V lost 4 bases and J lost 8, with 8 bases in between. The CDR3 has 11 amino acids.

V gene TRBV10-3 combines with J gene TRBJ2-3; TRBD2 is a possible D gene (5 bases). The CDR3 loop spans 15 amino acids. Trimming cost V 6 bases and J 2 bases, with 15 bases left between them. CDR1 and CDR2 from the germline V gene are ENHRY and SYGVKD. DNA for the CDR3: TGTGCCATCAGCGGGGAACCAGCGCACACAGATACGCAGTATTTT. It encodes CAISGEPAHTDTQYF.

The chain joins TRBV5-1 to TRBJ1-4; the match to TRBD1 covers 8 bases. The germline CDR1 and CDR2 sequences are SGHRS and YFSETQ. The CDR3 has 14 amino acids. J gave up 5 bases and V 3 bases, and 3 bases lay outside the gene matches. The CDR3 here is CASSSDRVNEKLFF. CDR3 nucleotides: TGCGCCAGCAGCTCGGACAGGGTGAATGAAAAACTGTTTTTT.

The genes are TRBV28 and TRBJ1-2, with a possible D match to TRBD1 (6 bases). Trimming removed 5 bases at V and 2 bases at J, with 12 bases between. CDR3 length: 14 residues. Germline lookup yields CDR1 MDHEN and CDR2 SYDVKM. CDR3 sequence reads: CASSVYQGNYGYTF. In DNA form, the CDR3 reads TGTGCCAGCAGTGTATACCAGGGGAACTATGGCTACACCTTC.

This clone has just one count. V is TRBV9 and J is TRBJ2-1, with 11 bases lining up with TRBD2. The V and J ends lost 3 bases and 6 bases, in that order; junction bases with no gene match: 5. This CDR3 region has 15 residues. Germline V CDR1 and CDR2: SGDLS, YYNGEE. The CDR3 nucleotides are TGTGCCAGCAGCGCGACTAGCGGGACTCCCAATGAGCAGTTCTTC. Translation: CASSATSGTPNEQFF.

Here the CDR3 reads CASSHGTGNQPQHF. CDR3 sequence (DNA): TGCGCCAGCAGCCACGGGACAGGCAATCAGCCCCAGCATTTT. The rearrangement joins TRBV4-3 to TRBJ1-5, with 7 bases that match TRBD1. The CDR3 is 14 amino acids. The germline V gene has CDR1 LGHNA and CDR2 YSLEER. V shed 3 bases and J 2 bases; nucleotides not matched to a gene: 1.